This T cell receptor beta chain is drawn from a study of blood T cell repertoires in COVID-19. About the study: Whether acute or convalescent, the COVID-19 samples came from the United States, Italy and Spain. Nucleic acid was either cDNA or gDNA, and it came from T cells, B-cell-depleted T cells, or PBMCs.

The cohort comprised adults aged about 18 to 90 years residing in approximately 25 US areas. CDR3 length equals 16 residues. The junction had 5 bases not matched to a gene; V was cut back by 4 bases and J by 2 bases. Germline values: CDR1 SGHDT, CDR2 YYEEEE. Authors' methods: For nucleated cells, counts were estimated from reference gene primer amplification. Assay: immunoSEQ multiplex PCR; the TCRdb copy retains only in-frame clones and omits some. The V and J calls and clone size are taken from that table; D and trimming were inferred from the DNA. The table shows about 270,000 clones, with approximately 91% occurring only once. This clone was seen just once.

The chain employs TRBV5-6 and TRBJ1-5, with 11 positions matching TRBD1. The sample comprised PBMCs or T cells enriched from blood (not recorded which). The TCR comes from a woman between 40 and 50 years old with acute COVID-19. Written as DNA, the CDR3 is TGTGCCAGCAGCCTGGGACAGGGGGTTGGCAATCAGCCCCAGCATTTT. Translation gives CASSLGQGVGNQPQHF.